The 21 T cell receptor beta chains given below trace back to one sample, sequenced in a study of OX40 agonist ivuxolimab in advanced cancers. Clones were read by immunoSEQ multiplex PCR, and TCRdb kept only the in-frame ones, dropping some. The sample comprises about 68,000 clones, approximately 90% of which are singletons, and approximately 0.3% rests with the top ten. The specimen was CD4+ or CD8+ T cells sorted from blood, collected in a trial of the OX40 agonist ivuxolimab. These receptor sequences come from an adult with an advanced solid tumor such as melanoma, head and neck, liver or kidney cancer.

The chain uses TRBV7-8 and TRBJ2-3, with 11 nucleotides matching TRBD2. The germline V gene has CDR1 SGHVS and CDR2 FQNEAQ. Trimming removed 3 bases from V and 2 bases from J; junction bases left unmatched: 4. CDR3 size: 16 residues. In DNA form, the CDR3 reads TGTGCCAGCAGCTTGTCTAGCGGGAGGACCACAGATACGCAGTATTTT. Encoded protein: CASSLSSGRTTDTQYF.

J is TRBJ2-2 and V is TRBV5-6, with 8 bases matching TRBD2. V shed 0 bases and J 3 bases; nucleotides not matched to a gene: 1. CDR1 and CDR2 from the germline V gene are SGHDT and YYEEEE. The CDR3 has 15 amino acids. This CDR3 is CASSLGTSHTGELFF. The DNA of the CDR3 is TGTGCCAGCAGCTTGGGGACTAGCCACACCGGGGAGCTGTTTTTT. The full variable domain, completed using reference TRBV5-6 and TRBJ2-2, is DAGVTQSPTHLIKTRGQQVTLRCSPKSGHDTVSWYQQALGQGPQFIFQYYEEEERQRGNFPDRFSGHQFPNYSSELNVNALLLGDSALYLCASSLGTSHTGELFFGEGSRLTVL.

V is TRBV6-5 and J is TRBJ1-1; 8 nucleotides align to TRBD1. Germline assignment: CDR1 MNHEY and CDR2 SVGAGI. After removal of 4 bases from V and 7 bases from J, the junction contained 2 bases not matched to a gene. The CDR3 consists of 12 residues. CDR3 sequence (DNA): TGTGCCAGCAGTTGGACAGGGCGTGAAGCTTTCTTT. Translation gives CASSWTGREAFF.

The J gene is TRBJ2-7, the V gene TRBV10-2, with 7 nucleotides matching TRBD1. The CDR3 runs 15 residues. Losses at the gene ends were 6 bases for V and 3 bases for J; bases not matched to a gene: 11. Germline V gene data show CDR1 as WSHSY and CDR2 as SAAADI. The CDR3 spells CASSVRQGLGYEQYF. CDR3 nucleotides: TGCGCCAGCAGCGTCAGACAGGGATTGGGCTACGAGCAGTACTTC.

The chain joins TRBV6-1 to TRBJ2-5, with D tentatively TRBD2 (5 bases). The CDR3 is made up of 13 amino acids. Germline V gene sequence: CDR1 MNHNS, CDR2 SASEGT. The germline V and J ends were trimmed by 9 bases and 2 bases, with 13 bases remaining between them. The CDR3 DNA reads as TGTGCCAGATCTGCGGGTCCTCAAGAGACCCAGTACTTC. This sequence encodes CARSAGPQETQYF.

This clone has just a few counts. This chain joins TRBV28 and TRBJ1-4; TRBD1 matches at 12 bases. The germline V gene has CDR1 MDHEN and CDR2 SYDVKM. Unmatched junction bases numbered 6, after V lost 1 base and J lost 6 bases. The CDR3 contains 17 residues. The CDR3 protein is CASSLSGTGGRDEKLFF. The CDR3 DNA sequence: TGTGCCAGCAGTTTATCCGGGACAGGGGGCAGGGATGAAAAACTGTTTTTT.

Here the CDR3 reads CASSLSGTRGSPLHF. The CDR3 DNA sequence: TGTGCCAGCAGTTTATCCGGGACCAGGGGTTCACCCCTCCACTTT. The J gene is TRBJ1-6, the V gene TRBV27; possibly TRBD1 for D (6 bases). In germline, CDR1 is MNHEY, CDR2 SMNVEV (reference sequence). This CDR3 is 15 amino acids long. Trimming removed 0 bases from V and 9 bases from J, with 12 bases in between.

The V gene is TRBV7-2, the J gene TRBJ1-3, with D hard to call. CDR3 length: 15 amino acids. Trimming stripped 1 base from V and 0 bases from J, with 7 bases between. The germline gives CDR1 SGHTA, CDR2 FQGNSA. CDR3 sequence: CASSLDQASGNTIYF. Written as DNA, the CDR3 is TGTGCCAGCAGCTTAGACCAGGCCTCTGGAAACACCATATATTTT. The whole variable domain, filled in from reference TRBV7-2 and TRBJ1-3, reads GAGVSQSPSNKVTEKGKDVELRCDPISGHTALYWYRQSLGQGLEFLIYFQGNSAPDKSGLPSDRFSAERTGGSVSTLTIQRTQQEDSAVYLCASSLDQASGNTIYFGEGSWLTVV.

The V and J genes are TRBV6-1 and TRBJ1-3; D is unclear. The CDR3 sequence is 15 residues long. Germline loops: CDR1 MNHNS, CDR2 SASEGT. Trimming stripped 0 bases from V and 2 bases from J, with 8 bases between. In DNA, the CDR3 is TGTGCCAGCAGTGAAGCGCGGCAGGCTGGAAACACCATATATTTT. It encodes CASSEARQAGNTIYF.

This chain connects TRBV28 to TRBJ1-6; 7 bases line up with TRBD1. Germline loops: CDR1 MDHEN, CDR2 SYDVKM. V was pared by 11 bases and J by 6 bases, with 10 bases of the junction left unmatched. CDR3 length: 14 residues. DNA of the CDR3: TGTGCCTCAATCCGGGACAGCGTTAATTCACCCCTCCACTTT. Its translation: CASIRDSVNSPLHF. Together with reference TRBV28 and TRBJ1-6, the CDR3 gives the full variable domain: DVKVTQSSRYLVKRTGEKVFLECVQDMDHENMFWYRQDPGLGLRLIYFSYDVKMKEKGDIPEGYSVSREKKERFSLILESASTNQTSMYLCASIRDSVNSPLHFGNGTRLTVT.

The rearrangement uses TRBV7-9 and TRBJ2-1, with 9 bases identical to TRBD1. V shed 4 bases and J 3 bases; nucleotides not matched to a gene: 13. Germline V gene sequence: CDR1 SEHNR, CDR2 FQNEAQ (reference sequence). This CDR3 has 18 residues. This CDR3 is CASSYRDRDPRFYNEQFF. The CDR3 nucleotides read TGTGCCAGCAGCTACAGGGACAGGGACCCTCGATTCTACAATGAGCAGTTCTTC. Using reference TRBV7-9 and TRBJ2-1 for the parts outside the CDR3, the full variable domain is DTGVSQNPRHKITKRGQNVTFRCDPISEHNRLYWYRQTLGQGPEFLTYFQNEAQLEKSRLLSDRFSAERPKGSFSTLEIQRTEQGDSAMYLCASSYRDRDPRFYNEQFFGPGTRLTVL.

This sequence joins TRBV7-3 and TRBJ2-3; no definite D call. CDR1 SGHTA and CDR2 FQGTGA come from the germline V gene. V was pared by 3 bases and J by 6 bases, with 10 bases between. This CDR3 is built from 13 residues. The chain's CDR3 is CASSFERSDTQYF. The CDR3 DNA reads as TGTGCCAGCAGCTTTGAACGGTCCGATACGCAGTATTTT.

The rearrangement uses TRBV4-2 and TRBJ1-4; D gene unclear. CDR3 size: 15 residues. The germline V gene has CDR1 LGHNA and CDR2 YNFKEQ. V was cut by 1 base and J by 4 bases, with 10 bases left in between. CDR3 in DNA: TGTGCCAGCAGCCAAGTATTGGGAGATAATGAAAAACTGTTTTTT. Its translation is CASSQVLGDNEKLFF.

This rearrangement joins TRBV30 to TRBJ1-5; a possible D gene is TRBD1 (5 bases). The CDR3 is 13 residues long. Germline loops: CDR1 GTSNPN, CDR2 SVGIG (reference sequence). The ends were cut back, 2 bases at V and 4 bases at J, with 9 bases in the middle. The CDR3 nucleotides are TGTGCCTGGAGTACAGGATTAAATCAGCCCCAGCATTTT. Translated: CAWSTGLNQPQHF.

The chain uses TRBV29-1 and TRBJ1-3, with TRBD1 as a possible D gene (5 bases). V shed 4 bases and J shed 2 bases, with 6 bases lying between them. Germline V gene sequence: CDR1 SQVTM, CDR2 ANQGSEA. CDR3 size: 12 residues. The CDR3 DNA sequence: TGCAGCGTTGTGGGGGCTGGAAACACCATATATTTT. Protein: CSVVGAGNTIYF.

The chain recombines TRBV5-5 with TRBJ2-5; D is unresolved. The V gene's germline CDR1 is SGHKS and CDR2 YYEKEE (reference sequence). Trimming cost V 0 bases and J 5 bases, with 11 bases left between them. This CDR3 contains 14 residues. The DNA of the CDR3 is TGTGCCAGCAGCTTGGGCTCCACTGGGGAGACCCAGTACTTC. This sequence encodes CASSLGSTGETQYF.

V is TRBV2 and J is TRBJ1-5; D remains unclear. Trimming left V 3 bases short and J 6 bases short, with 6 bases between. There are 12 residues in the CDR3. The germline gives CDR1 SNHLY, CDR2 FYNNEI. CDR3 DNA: TGTGCCAGCAGTGAGTCGGTTCAGCCCCAGCATTTT. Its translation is CASSESVQPQHF.

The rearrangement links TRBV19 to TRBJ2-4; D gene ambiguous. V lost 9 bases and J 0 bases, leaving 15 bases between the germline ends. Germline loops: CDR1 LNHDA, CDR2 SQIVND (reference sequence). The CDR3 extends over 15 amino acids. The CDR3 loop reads CASRTAGLAKNIQYF. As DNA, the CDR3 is TGTGCCAGCAGAACGGCCGGCCTAGCCAAAAACATTCAGTACTTC.

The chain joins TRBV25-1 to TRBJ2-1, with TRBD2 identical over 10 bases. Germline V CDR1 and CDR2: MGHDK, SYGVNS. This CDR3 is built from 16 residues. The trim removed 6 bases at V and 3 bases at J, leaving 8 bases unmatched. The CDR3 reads CASSDLAGVGYNEQFF. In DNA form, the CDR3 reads TGTGCCAGCAGCGACCTAGCGGGAGTAGGCTACAATGAGCAGTTCTTC.

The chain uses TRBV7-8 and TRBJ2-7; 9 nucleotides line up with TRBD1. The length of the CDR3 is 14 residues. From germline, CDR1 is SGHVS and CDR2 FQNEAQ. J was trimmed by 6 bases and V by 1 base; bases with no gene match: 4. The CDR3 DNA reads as TGTGCCAGCAGCTTAGACAGGGGGCTCGGCGAGCAGTACTTC. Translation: CASSLDRGLGEQYF.

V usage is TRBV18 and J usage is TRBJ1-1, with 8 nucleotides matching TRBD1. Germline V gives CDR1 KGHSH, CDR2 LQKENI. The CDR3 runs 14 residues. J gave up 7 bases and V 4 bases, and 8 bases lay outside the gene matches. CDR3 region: CASSLLDRAGEAFF. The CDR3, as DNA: TGTGCCAGCTCACTACTGGACAGGGCCGGTGAAGCTTTCTTT.